These T cell receptor beta chains were read from a single sample in a study of CD8+CD57+ T cells in acquired aplastic anemia. TCRdb re-called the reads with MiXCR, one entry per CDR3 protein. Of just over 200,000 distinct CDR3 sequences in the sample, less than 75% were seen once. The sequenced sample was sorted CD4+, CD8+, or CD8+CD57+ T cells (not recorded which) from PBMCs. The receptor source for this set is a human donor with aplastic anemia. CDR3s include the opening cysteine and the closing phenylalanine or tryptophan. Each record gives: V gene, J gene, D gene, clone size, CDR3 protein. A D gene is named only where the DNA matches it firmly. Clone size appears in some rows only: once, few, many, or a class for an expanded clone.

>TRBV12-3/TRBV12-4|TRBJ1-2|TRBD1|few
CASSLGGQNYGYTF
>TRBV7-6|TRBJ1-2|TRBD1|few
CASSGDRGSGYTF
>TRBV2|TRBJ2-3|TRBD2|-
CASSEALRTSGGTDTQYF
>TRBV7-8|TRBJ1-2|-|few
CASSLAREGGYTF
>TRBV15|TRBJ2-1|-|few
CATSSPSRGDNEQFF
>TRBV9|TRBJ2-2|-|-
CASSATNTGELFF
>TRBV29-1|TRBJ1-4|TRBD1|-
CSVATTGGANEKLFF
>TRBV28|TRBJ1-4|-|-
CASSPWLLPDEKLFF
>TRBV5-8|TRBJ2-5|-|-
CASSLGTGSTTEQYF
>TRBV12-3/TRBV12-4|TRBJ2-3|TRBD2|-
CASSPNAAGASTDTQYF
>TRBV20-1|TRBJ2-1|TRBD2|-
CSARLAGGQEQFF
>TRBV6-9|TRBJ2-7|TRBD2|-
CASSYSGTREQYF
>TRBV19|TRBJ1-1|-|-
CASTIGGHVPEAFF
>TRBV29-1|TRBJ2-7|-|-
CSVSGPGYEQYF
>TRBV4-3|TRBJ2-7|-|-
CASSPRFGESSYEQYF
>TRBV9|TRBJ2-1|TRBD2|-
CASSASPLAGGINEQFF
>TRBV7-2|TRBJ2-1|TRBD2|-
CASSAYGPGTSGYNEQFF
>TRBV19|TRBJ2-7|-|many
CASSGAVGYEQYF
>TRBV5-1|TRBJ1-1|-|-
CASTWAPNTEAFF
>TRBV2|TRBJ1-2|-|-
CASSEGVRFGYTF
>TRBV12-3/TRBV12-4|TRBJ2-1|-|-
CASGQKSILSYNEQFF
>TRBV7-8|TRBJ2-7|-|few
CASSRYSYEQYF
>TRBV9|TRBJ1-2|-|-
CASSARSGGDPGYTF
>TRBV7-3|TRBJ2-3|-|few
CASSQTLTDTQYF
>TRBV20-1|TRBJ2-1|-|few
CSARDRRGFGYNEQFF
>TRBV7-2|TRBJ1-5|-|-
CASSLGVGIEPQHF
>TRBV7-2|TRBJ2-7|-|-
CASSLSQGYEQYF
>TRBV20-1|TRBJ1-2|TRBD1|once
CSATGGSVYGYTF
>TRBV4-2|TRBJ2-7|-|few
CASSQDPGGRNEQYF
>TRBV9|TRBJ1-2|-|once
CASSVAGRPYGYTF
>TRBV5-8|TRBJ2-1|-|-
CASSLGWSEQFF
>TRBV29-1|TRBJ1-4|TRBD1|-
CSTTGSGEKLFF
>TRBV7-9|TRBJ1-3|-|once
CASSLGGFSGNTIYF
>TRBV7-3|TRBJ2-7|TRBD1|-
CASSPTGGHEQYF
>TRBV5-6|TRBJ1-6|TRBD1|-
CASIQGAANSPLHF
>TRBV9|TRBJ2-2|-|many
CASSVDEEPGGGELFF
>TRBV12-3/TRBV12-4|TRBJ2-2|-|many
CASTFTPINPGRYTGELFF
>TRBV7-9|TRBJ2-5|-|-
CASSLEGAGAGETQYF
>TRBV7-9|TRBJ2-3|-|-
CASSLSFGGLADTQYF
>TRBV20-1|TRBJ2-3|TRBD2|once
CSATDRLAGGTTDTQYF
>TRBV10-1|TRBJ2-7|TRBD2|many
CASRPCGGGFEQYF
>TRBV14|TRBJ2-7|-|-
CASSSWGEQHF
>TRBV9|TRBJ2-3|TRBD2|-
CASSVAGRSADTQYF
>TRBV11-2|TRBJ2-7|TRBD1|-
CASSSGQGATEQYF
>TRBV6-6|TRBJ1-5|-|many
CASRTGASNQPQHF
>TRBV24-1|TRBJ2-7|-|once
CATSDQHTSKQYF
>TRBV7-3|-|-|-
CASSLANGVGTQYF
>TRBV3-1|TRBJ2-1|TRBD2|-
CASSQGWKSGSGGAREQFF
>TRBV30|TRBJ1-1|-|few
CAGFGPQAFF
>TRBV9|TRBJ2-3|-|-
CASSVAPGVDTQYF
>TRBV20-1|TRBJ1-6|-|-
CSASAGTVDSPLHF